A selection of T cell receptor beta chains follows, all from one sample in a study of shared clonotypes between healthy human individuals. The data were produced by immunoSEQ multiplex PCR, yet TCRdb's version contains in-frame clones alone and is incomplete. In the table there are 2 million to 2.5 million clones, under 95% of which are singletons. Sequencing used naive CD4+ T cells from PBMCs. These receptors came from a man between 18 and 29 years old in good health. Some clones in this sample may be carry-over from other donors' samples. Both conserved end residues are part of each CDR3. D genes are given only for firm matches. For some rows the clone size is stated as once, few or many, or as a class when expanded; others skip it.

V: TRBV6-6; J: TRBJ2-7; size: -; D: TRBD1; DNA: TGTGCCAGCAGTACGAGACAGGGGACCTACGAGCAGTACTTC; CDR3: CASSTRQGTYEQYF
V: TRBV5-1; J: TRBJ1-2; size: -; D: -; DNA: TGCGCCAGCAGCTTGGGAAGGGGGTCGAGCACCTTC; CDR3: CASSLGRGSSTF
V: TRBV5-1; J: TRBJ1-1; size: -; D: -; DNA: TGCGCCAGCAGCTTGTCGAACAGGCTTGGGACATCGAACACTGAAGCTTTCTTT; CDR3: CASSLSNRLGTSNTEAFF
V: TRBV28; J: TRBJ2-2; size: -; D: -; DNA: TGTGCCAGCAGTTATGGGAGAGGGAACGGGGAGCTGTTTTTT; CDR3: CASSYGRGNGELFF
V: TRBV4-1; J: TRBJ2-1; size: -; D: TRBD2; DNA: TGCGCCAGCAGCGTCCGAATGACTAGCGGGGCCTACAATGAGCAGTTCTTC; CDR3: CASSVRMTSGAYNEQFF
V: TRBV15; J: TRBJ1-4; size: -; D: -; DNA: TGTGCCACCAGCTCACGTCCACTAGCAACTAATGAAAAACTGTTTTTT; CDR3: CATSSRPLATNEKLFF
V: TRBV9; J: TRBJ2-2; size: -; D: TRBD2; DNA: TGTGCCAGCAGCGTCGGACTAGCGGGAGGCACCGGGGAGCTGTTTTTT; CDR3: CASSVGLAGGTGELFF
V: TRBV30; J: TRBJ1-4; size: -; D: -; DNA: TGTGCCTGGGGCTCGGGGGACTCGAACGAAAAACTGTTTTTT; CDR3: CAWGSGDSNEKLFF
V: TRBV30; J: TRBJ2-5; size: -; D: -; DNA: TGTGCCTGGAGTGCTCCAGGCGGGCCGGGCGAGGAGACCCAGTACTTC; CDR3: CAWSAPGGPGEETQYF
V: TRBV5-1; J: TRBJ1-6; size: -; D: TRBD1; DNA: TGCGCCAGCAGCCCCGGGACAGGGGGTTCACCCCTCCACTTT; CDR3: CASSPGTGGSPLHF
V: TRBV2; J: TRBJ1-1; size: -; D: TRBD1; DNA: TGTGCCAGCTCCCCCGGGACAGGGGTGCATTTCTTT; CDR3: CASSPGTGVHFF
V: TRBV15; J: TRBJ1-3; size: -; D: -; DNA: TGTGCCACCAGCAGAGATTTGCAGAACACCATATATTTT; CDR3: CATSRDLQNTIYF
V: TRBV6-4; J: TRBJ1-2; size: -; D: -; DNA: TGTGCCAGCAGTGAAACGGTTTATGGCAGGCGAACCAATGGCTACACCTTC; CDR3: CASSETVYGRRTNGYTF
V: TRBV18; J: TRBJ2-1; size: -; D: TRBD2; DNA: TGTGCCAGCTCACCAGGGACTAGCGGGACATCCTACAATGAGCAGTTCTTC; CDR3: CASSPGTSGTSYNEQFF
V: TRBV19; J: TRBJ2-3; size: -; D: -; DNA: TGTGCCAGTAGCCGAAGTCGCACAGATACGCAGTATTTT; CDR3: CASSRSRTDTQYF
V: TRBV7-9; J: TRBJ2-5; size: -; D: TRBD2; DNA: TGTGCCAGCAGCTCTATCCCGGGACTAGCGGACCAAGAGACCCAGTACTTC; CDR3: CASSSIPGLADQETQYF
V: TRBV10-1; J: TRBJ2-2; size: -; D: -; DNA: TGCGCCAGCAGTGGTCAGGGTGGGGCTCACACCGGGGAGCTGTTTTTT; CDR3: CASSGQGGAHTGELFF
V: TRBV10-3; J: TRBJ2-7; size: -; D: -; DNA: TGTGCCATCCCGCCTCCCCCATTTTGCTACGAGCAGTACTTC; CDR3: CAIPPPPFCYEQYF
V: TRBV5-6; J: TRBJ2-1; size: -; D: TRBD2; DNA: TGTGCCAGTTCGGGGGGGACGTCCTACAATGAGCAGTTCTTC; CDR3: CASSGGTSYNEQFF
V: TRBV4-1; J: TRBJ2-1; size: -; D: -; DNA: TGCGCCAGCAGTCCCCTGGTCGCGTGGGCGCTGTTCTTC; CDR3: CASSPLVAWALFF
V: TRBV4-1; J: TRBJ2-7; size: -; D: TRBD2; DNA: TGCGCCAGCAGCAGGCTAGCGGGAAAAACACAAACAAGTTACGAGCAGTACTTC; CDR3: CASSRLAGKTQTSYEQYF
V: TRBV30; J: TRBJ1-5; size: -; D: -; DNA: TGTGCCTGGAGTGATAACAGAAATCAGCCCCAGCATTTT; CDR3: CAWSDNRNQPQHF
V: TRBV18; J: TRBJ2-2; size: once; D: TRBD2; DNA: TGTGCCAGCTCACCCCAGCGGGAGAATTACGGGGAGCTGTTTTTT; CDR3: CASSPQRENYGELFF
V: TRBV28; J: TRBJ1-4; size: -; D: TRBD1; DNA: TGTGCCAGCAGCCCCCCGGGACAGGGGAATGAAAAACTGTTTTTT; CDR3: CASSPPGQGNEKLFF
V: TRBV9; J: TRBJ2-3; size: -; D: TRBD2; DNA: TGTGCCAGCAGCGACCCGGGACTAGCGGGGTTCAGCACAGATACGCAGTATTTT; CDR3: CASSDPGLAGFSTDTQYF
V: TRBV10-3; J: TRBJ2-7; size: once; D: -; DNA: TGTGCCATCAGTGAAACACAGGACACTACCGAGCAGTACTTC; CDR3: CAISETQDTTEQYF
V: TRBV18; J: TRBJ2-5; size: -; D: -; DNA: TGTGCCAGCTCTCCAGGAGGTAAAGAGACCCAGTACTTC; CDR3: CASSPGGKETQYF
V: TRBV28; J: TRBJ2-3; size: -; D: TRBD1; DNA: TGTGCCAGCAGTCGGACAGGGAGAACAGATACGCAGTATTTT; CDR3: CASSRTGRTDTQYF
V: TRBV7-9; J: TRBJ2-5; size: -; D: -; DNA: TGTGCCAGCAGCTTGAGCTCGCCAGGCCAAGAGACCCAGTACTTC; CDR3: CASSLSSPGQETQYF
V: TRBV5-1; J: TRBJ2-1; size: -; D: TRBD1; DNA: TGCGCCAGCAGCTTGGGGGACAGCTCTTTGGGTGAGCAGTTCTTC; CDR3: CASSLGDSSLGEQFF
V: TRBV14; J: TRBJ1-2; size: -; D: -; DNA: TGTGCCAGCAGCCAAGATTTCGGCAGAATCAACTATGGCTACACCTTC; CDR3: CASSQDFGRINYGYTF
V: TRBV7-2; J: TRBJ1-5; size: -; D: -; DNA: TGTGCCAGCAGCTTAGTGCAGGCCGATCAGCCCCAGCATTTT; CDR3: CASSLVQADQPQHF
V: TRBV19; J: TRBJ2-7; size: -; D: -; DNA: TGTGCCAGTAGTCCCGGAGGGGGATGGGTGCAGTACTTC; CDR3: CASSPGGGWVQYF
V: TRBV9; J: TRBJ2-5; size: -; D: -; DNA: TGTGCCAGCAGCGTAGGTACATTCTCTCGGCTGGAGACCCAGTACTTC; CDR3: CASSVGTFSRLETQYF
V: TRBV9; J: TRBJ1-2; size: once; D: -; DNA: TGTGCCAGCAGCGTAGCCATAGGGGGGGCTCACTATGGCTACACCTTC; CDR3: CASSVAIGGAHYGYTF
V: TRBV5-1; J: TRBJ1-1; size: -; D: -; DNA: TGCGCCAGCAGCTTGGAGGGCGCGAAGAACACTGAAGCTTTCTTT; CDR3: CASSLEGAKNTEAFF
V: TRBV5-1; J: TRBJ1-3; size: -; D: -; DNA: TGCGCCAGCAGCCCGGGAGTCAAGGGGGGAAACACCATATATTTT; CDR3: CASSPGVKGGNTIYF
V: TRBV10-2; J: TRBJ2-7; size: -; D: -; DNA: TGCGCCAGCACACACCTGAATAGAGACCCCTACGAGCAGTACTTC; CDR3: CASTHLNRDPYEQYF
V: TRBV28; J: TRBJ2-7; size: -; D: TRBD2; DNA: TGTGCCAGCACCGAGGCCAGCGGGAGGACCTACGAGCAGTACTTC; CDR3: CASTEASGRTYEQYF
V: TRBV9; J: TRBJ2-7; size: few; D: TRBD1; DNA: TGTGCCAGCAGCGTTGGACAGGGGAACTACGAGCAGTACTTC; CDR3: CASSVGQGNYEQYF
V: TRBV14; J: TRBJ1-4; size: -; D: -; DNA: TGTGCCAGCAGCCCTTTCCCCGGTTATAATGAAAAACTGTTTTTT; CDR3: CASSPFPGYNEKLFF
V: TRBV5-1; J: TRBJ2-7; size: -; D: TRBD1; DNA: TGCGCCAGCGGAGCGACAGGGAGCTCCTACGAGCAGTACTTC; CDR3: CASGATGSSYEQYF
V: TRBV7-2; J: TRBJ2-5; size: -; D: TRBD1; DNA: TGTGCCACAGCCCGAGGGGGCTCGGAGACCCAGTACTTC; CDR3: CATARGGSETQYF
V: TRBV7-8; J: TRBJ2-7; size: -; D: -; DNA: TGTGCCAGCAGCACTGACCGATCCTACGAGCAGTACTTC; CDR3: CASSTDRSYEQYF
V: TRBV19; J: TRBJ2-7; size: -; D: -; DNA: TGTGCCAGTACCAAAGGGCCGGGCGTCGCTGGCGAGCAGTACTTC; CDR3: CASTKGPGVAGEQYF
V: TRBV6-6; J: TRBJ2-1; size: -; D: TRBD2; DNA: TGTGCCAGCAGGAAAACGACGGGAGGACCCTACAATGAGCAGTTCTTC; CDR3: CASRKTTGGPYNEQFF
V: TRBV6-1; J: TRBJ2-5; size: -; D: TRBD1; DNA: TGTGCCACCGACAGGGACCACGGAGAGACCCAGTACTTC; CDR3: CATDRDHGETQYF
V: TRBV7-3; J: TRBJ2-2; size: -; D: TRBD2; DNA: TGTGCCAGCAGCTTAACTAGCGGGAGCGAAACCGGGGAGCTGTTTTTT; CDR3: CASSLTSGSETGELFF
V: TRBV7-3; J: TRBJ2-1; size: -; D: TRBD2; DNA: TGTGCCAGCAGCCTCCACCGGACTAGCGGGAGGGACAATGAGCAGTTCTTC; CDR3: CASSLHRTSGRDNEQFF
V: TRBV7-3; J: TRBJ2-7; size: -; D: -; DNA: TGTGCCAGCAGCCAGGGACAACACTACGAGCAGTACTTC; CDR3: CASSQGQHYEQYF
V: TRBV11-2; J: TRBJ1-2; size: -; D: -; DNA: TGTGCCAGCAGCTTAAGGGGACGTGGGACCTTTTCTAACTATGGCTACACCTTC; CDR3: CASSLRGRGTFSNYGYTF
V: TRBV28; J: TRBJ2-7; size: -; D: TRBD2; DNA: TGTGCCAGCAGTGCTCCTACCGGGACTAGCGGGACCTACGAGCAGTACTTC; CDR3: CASSAPTGTSGTYEQYF
V: TRBV19; J: TRBJ2-1; size: -; D: TRBD1; DNA: TGTGCCAGTAGTGCCAGACAGGGGGCGCTTCTTGAGCAGTTCTTC; CDR3: CASSARQGALLEQFF
V: TRBV5-6; J: TRBJ1-1; size: -; D: TRBD1; DNA: TGTGCCAGCAGCTTGTGGCAGGGGGCCTATTTCACTGAAGCTTTCTTT; CDR3: CASSLWQGAYFTEAFF
V: TRBV10-1; J: TRBJ2-1; size: -; D: TRBD2; DNA: TGCGCCAGCAGTGAGTCTATACTAGCGGGTCCCTACAATGAGCAGTTCTTC; CDR3: CASSESILAGPYNEQFF